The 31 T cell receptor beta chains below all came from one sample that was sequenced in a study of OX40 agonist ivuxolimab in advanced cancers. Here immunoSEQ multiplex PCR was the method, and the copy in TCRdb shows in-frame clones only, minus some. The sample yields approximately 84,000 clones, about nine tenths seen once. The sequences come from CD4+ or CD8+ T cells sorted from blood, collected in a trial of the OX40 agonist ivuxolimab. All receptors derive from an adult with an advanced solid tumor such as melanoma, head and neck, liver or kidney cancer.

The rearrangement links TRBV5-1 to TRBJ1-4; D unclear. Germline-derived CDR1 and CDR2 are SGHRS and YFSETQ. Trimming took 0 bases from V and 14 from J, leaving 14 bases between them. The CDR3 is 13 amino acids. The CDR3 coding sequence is TGCGCCAGCAGCTTGGAGCGGCGTAAGACTCTGTTTTTT. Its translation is CASSLERRKTLFF.

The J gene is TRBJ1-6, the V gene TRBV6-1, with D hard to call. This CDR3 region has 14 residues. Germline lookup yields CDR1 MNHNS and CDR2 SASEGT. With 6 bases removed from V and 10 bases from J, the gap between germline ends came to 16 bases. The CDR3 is CASRLKRVGSPLHF. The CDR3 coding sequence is TGTGCCAGCAGGCTAAAACGAGTCGGATCACCCCTCCACTTT.

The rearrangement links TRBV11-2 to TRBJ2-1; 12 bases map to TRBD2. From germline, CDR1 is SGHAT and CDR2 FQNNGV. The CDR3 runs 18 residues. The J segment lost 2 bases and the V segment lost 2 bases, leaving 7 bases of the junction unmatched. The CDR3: CASSLRLAGDWAYNEQFF. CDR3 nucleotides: TGTGCCAGCAGCTTACGACTAGCGGGAGATTGGGCCTACAATGAGCAGTTCTTC.

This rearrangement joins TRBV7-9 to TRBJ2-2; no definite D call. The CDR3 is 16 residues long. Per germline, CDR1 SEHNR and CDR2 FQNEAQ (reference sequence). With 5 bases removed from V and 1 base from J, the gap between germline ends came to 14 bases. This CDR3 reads CASSPGPLLNTGELFF. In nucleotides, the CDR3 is TGTGCCAGCAGCCCCGGCCCACTTCTGAACACCGGGGAGCTGTTTTTT.

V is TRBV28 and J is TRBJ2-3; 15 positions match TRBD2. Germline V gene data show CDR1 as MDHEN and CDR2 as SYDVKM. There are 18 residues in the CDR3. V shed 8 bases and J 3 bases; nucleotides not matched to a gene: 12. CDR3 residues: CASRGGPGLAGGTDTQYF. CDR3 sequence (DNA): TGTGCCAGCCGGGGGGGTCCGGGACTAGCGGGAGGAACAGATACGCAGTATTTT.

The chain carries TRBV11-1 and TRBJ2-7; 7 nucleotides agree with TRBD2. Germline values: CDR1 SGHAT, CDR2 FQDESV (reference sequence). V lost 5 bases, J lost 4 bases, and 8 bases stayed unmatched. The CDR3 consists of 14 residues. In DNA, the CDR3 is TGTGCCAGCAGCCGGCGGACTAGTGAATACGAGCAGTACTTC. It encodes CASSRRTSEYEQYF.

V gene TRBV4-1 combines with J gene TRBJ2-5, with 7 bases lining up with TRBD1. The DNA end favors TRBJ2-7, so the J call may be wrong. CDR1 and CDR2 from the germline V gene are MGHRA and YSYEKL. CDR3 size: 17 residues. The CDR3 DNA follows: TGCGCCAGCAGCCAAGTTCTGGGACAGAAAAGCTCCTACGAGCAGTACTTC. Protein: CASSQVLGQKSSYEQYF.

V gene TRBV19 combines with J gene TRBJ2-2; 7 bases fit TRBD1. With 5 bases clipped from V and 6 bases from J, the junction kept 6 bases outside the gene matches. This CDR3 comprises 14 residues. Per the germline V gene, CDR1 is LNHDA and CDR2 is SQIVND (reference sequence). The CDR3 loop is CASSEQTGAGELFF. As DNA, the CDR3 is TGTGCCAGTAGTGAGCAAACAGGGGCCGGGGAGCTGTTTTTT.

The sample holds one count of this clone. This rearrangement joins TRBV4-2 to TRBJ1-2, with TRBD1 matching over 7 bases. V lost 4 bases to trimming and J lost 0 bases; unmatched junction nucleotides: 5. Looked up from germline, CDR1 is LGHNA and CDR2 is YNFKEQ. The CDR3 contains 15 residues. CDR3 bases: TGTGCCAGCAGCCGCCCGGGACAGACTAACTATGGCTACACCTTC. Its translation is CASSRPGQTNYGYTF.

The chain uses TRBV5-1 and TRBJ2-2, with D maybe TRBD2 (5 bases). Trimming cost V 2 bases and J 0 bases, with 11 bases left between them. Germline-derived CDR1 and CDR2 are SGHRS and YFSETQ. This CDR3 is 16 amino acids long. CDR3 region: CASSFGRAANTGELFF. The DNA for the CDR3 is TGCGCCAGCAGCTTCGGGCGGGCCGCGAACACCGGGGAGCTGTTTTTT.

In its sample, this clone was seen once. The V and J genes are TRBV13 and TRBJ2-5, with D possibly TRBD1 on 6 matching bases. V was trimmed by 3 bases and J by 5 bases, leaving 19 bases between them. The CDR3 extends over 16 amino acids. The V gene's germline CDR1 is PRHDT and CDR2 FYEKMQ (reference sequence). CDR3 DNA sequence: TGTGCCAGCAGCTTGGGCCGGGACACCCCGAGGGAGACCCAGTACTTC. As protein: CASSLGRDTPRETQYF.

CDR3 region: CAIKGPAEDNEQFF. The CDR3 DNA follows: TGTGCCATCAAAGGTCCGGCGGAGGACAATGAGCAGTTCTTC. This chain uses TRBV10-3 with TRBJ2-1; D might be TRBD2 (5 bases). V was clipped by 7 bases and J by 5 bases, with 15 bases between them. Germline V gene lookup returns CDR1 ENHRY and CDR2 SYGVKD. This CDR3 contains 14 residues.

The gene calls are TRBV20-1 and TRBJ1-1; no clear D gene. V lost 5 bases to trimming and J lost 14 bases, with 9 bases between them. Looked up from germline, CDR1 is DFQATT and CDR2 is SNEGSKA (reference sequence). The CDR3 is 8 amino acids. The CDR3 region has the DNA TGCAGTGCTGACTGGGCGTTCTTT. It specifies CSADWAFF.

The CDR3 DNA reads as TGTGCCAGCAACGCAGGGGGCCCGGGCTCCTACGAGCAGTACTTC. Its translation: CASNAGGPGSYEQYF. This rearrangement joins TRBV6-5 to TRBJ2-7; 8 bases agree with TRBD1. The CDR3 runs 15 residues. Per germline, CDR1 MNHEY and CDR2 SVGAGI. V shed 7 bases and J 0 bases; nucleotides not matched to a gene: 8.

This CDR3 reads CASRDPGRANYGYTF. DNA for the CDR3: TGTGCCAGCAGGGATCCAGGCAGGGCTAACTATGGCTACACCTTC. The V call is TRBV6-1, the J call TRBJ1-2, with a possible D match to TRBD1 (5 bases). Germline V CDR1 and CDR2: MNHNS, SASEGT. The V and J ends lost 6 bases and 0 bases respectively, with 14 bases between them. The CDR3 covers 15 residues.

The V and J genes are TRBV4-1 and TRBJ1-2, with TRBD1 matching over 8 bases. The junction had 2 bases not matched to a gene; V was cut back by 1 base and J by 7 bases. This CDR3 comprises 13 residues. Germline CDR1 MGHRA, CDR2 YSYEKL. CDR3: CASSQATGGGYTF. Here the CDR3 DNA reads TGCGCCAGCAGCCAAGCCACAGGGGGTGGCTACACCTTC.

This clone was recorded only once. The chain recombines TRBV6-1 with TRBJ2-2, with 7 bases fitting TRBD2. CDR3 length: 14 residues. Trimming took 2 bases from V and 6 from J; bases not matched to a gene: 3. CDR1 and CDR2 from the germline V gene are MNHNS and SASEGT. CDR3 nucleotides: TGTGCCAGCAGTGAACTCCGGGGGGCCGGGGAGCTGTTTTTT. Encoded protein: CASSELRGAGELFF.

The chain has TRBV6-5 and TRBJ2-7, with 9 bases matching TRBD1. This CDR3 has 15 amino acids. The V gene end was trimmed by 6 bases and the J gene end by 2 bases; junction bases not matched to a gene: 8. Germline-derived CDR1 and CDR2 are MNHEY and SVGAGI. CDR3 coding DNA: TGTGCCAGCAGAAGCCGGGACAGGGAAACCTACGAGCAGTACTTC. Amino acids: CASRSRDRETYEQYF.

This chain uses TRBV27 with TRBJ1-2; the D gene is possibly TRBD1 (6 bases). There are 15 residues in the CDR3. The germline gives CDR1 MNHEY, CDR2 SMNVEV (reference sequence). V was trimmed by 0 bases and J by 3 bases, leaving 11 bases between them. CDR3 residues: CASSLSSGAYYGYTF. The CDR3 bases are TGTGCCAGCAGTTTATCTTCAGGGGCATACTATGGCTACACCTTC.

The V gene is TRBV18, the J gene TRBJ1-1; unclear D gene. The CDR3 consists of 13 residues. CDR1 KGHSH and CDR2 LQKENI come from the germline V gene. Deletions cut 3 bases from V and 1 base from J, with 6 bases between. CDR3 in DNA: TGTGCCAGCTCACCCCCAGGGAACACTGAAGCTTTCTTT. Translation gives CASSPPGNTEAFF. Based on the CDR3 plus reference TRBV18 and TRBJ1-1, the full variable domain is NAGVMQNPRHLVRRRGQEARLRCSPMKGHSHVYWYRQLPEEGLKFMVYLQKENIIDESGMPKERFSAEFPKEGPSILRIQQVVRGDSAAYFCASSPPGNTEAFFGQGTRLTVV.

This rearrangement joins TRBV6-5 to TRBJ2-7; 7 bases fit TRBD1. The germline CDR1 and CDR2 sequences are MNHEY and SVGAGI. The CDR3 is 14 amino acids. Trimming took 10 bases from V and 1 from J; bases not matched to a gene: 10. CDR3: CATAITGESYEQYF. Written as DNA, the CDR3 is TGTGCCACCGCAATAACAGGGGAGTCCTACGAGCAGTACTTC.

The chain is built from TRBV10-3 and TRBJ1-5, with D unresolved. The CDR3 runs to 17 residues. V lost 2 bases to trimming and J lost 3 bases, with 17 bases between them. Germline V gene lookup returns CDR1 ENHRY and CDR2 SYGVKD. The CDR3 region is CAISERMSKTVNQPQHF. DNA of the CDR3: TGTGCCATCAGTGAGCGGATGTCCAAAACAGTCAATCAGCCCCAGCATTTT.

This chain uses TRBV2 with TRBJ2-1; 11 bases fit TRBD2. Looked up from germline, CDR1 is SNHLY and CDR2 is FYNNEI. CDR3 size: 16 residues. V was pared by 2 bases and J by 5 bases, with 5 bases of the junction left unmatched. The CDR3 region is CASSEIASGGNNEQFF. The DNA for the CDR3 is TGTGCCAGCAGTGAAATCGCTAGCGGGGGGAACAATGAGCAGTTCTTC.

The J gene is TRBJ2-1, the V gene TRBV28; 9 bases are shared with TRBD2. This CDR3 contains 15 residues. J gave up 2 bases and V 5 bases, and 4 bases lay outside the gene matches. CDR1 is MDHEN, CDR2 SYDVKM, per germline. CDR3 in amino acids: CASSPQRGAYNEQFF. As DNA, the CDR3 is TGTGCCAGCAGTCCCCAGCGGGGGGCCTACAATGAGCAGTTCTTC. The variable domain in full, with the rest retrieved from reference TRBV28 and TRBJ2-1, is DVKVTQSSRYLVKRTGEKVFLECVQDMDHENMFWYRQDPGLGLRLIYFSYDVKMKEKGDIPEGYSVSREKKERFSLILESASTNQTSMYLCASSPQRGAYNEQFFGPGTRLTVL.

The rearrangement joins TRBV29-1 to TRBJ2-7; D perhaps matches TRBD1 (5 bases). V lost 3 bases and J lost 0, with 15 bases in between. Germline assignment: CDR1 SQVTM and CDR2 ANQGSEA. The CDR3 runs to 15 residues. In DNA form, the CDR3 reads TGCAGCGTTGACACCGTGGCAGGGTCCTCCTACGAGCAGTACTTC. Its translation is CSVDTVAGSSYEQYF.

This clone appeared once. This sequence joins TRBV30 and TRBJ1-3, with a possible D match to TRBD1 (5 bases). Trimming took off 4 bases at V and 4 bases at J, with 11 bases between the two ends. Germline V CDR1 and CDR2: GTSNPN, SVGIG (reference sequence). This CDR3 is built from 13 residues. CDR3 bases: TGTGCCTGGAACCGGGACGCCGGAAACACCATATATTTT. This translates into CAWNRDAGNTIYF.

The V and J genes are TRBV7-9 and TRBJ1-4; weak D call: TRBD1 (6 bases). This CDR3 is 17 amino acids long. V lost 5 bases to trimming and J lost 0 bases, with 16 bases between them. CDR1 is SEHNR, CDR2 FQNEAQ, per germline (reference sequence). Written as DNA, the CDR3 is TGTGCCAGCAGCAGATTCAGGGGTCCCCCAACTAATGAAAAACTGTTTTTT. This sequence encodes CASSRFRGPPTNEKLFF.

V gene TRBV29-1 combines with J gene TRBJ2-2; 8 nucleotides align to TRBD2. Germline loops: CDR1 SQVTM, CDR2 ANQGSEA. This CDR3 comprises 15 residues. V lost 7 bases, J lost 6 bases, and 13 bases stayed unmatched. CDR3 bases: TGCAGCGCCCACCCTACTAGCGGAGGGGCCGGGGAGCTGTTTTTT. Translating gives CSAHPTSGGAGELFF.

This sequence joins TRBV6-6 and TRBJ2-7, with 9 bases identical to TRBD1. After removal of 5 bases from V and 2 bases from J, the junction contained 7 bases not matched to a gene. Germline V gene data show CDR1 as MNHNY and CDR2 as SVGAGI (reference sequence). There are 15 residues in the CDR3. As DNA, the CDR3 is TGTGCCAGCAGTCTTCCCGGGACAGGGACCTACGAGCAGTACTTC. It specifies CASSLPGTGTYEQYF.

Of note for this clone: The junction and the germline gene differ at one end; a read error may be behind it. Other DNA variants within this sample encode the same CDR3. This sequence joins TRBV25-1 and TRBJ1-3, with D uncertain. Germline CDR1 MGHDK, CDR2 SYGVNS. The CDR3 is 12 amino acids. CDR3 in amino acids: CASSEQAGTIYF. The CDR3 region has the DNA TGCGCCAGCAGTGAACAAGCCGGCACCATATATTTT.

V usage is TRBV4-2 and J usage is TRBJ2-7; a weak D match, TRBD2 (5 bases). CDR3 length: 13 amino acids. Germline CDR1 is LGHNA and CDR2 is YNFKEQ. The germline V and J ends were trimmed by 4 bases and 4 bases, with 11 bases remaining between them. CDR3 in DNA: TGTGCCAGCAGCCGAGGGTTTAGGTACGAGCAGTACTTC. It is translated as CASSRGFRYEQYF.